The entry that follows covers one TCR beta chain sequence. Sequencing was performed with immunoSEQ multiplex PCR; in TCRdb, only in-frame clones are kept and a portion is missing. The sample includes a few hundred thousand clones, about 89% of them seen just once. This sample was taken from a study of blood T cell repertoires in COVID-19. Looking at the study overall: Specimens from acute and convalescent COVID-19 originated in the United States, Italy and Spain. PBMCs, B-cell-depleted T cells, or T cells were the source of the cDNA or gDNA that made up the material.

Those enrolled, adults aged roughly 18 to 95 years, came from some 23 US areas. Allocation to cohorts depended on clinical history reported by the participants. The sequenced sample was PBMCs or T cells enriched from blood (not recorded which). This sequence was found in a man aged 25-45 years who had recovered from COVID-19.

The chain's CDR3 is CASNGQGNTEAFF. The CDR3 DNA reads as TGTGCCAGCAATGGACAGGGGAACACTGAAGCTTTCTTT. The chain links TRBV2 to TRBJ1-1; TRBD1 matches 8 bases. V was clipped by 7 bases and J by 1 base; unmatched bases: 2. This CDR3 spans 13 amino acids. Germline lookup yields CDR1 SNHLY and CDR2 FYNNEI.